These 21 T cell receptor beta chains originate from one sample sequenced in a study of T-cell reconstitution after alpha-beta-depleted transplantation in children. Construction of the TCRbeta library involved unique molecular identifiers. Using its own MiXCR run on the PCR reads, TCRdb lists one record per CDR3 protein. This sample yields about 210,000 distinct CDR3 sequences, of which approximately 15% are seen a single time; approximately 40% belongs to the top ten. The sequenced sample was PBMCs, mostly from graft donor cells, obtained 360 days after TCRalphabeta/CD19-depleted stem cell transplant. The receptors derive from a male patient between 2 and 10 years old who had a stem cell transplant for acute lymphoblastic leukemia, so the T cells may come from the graft donor.

This clonotype appeared a few times. The genes are TRBV30 and TRBJ1-2; a possible D gene is TRBD1 (5 bases). The CDR3 sequence is 11 residues long. The germline V and J ends were trimmed by 2 bases and 8 bases, with 9 bases remaining between them. Germline V gives CDR1 GTSNPN, CDR2 SVGIG (reference sequence). The CDR3 DNA reads as TGTGCCTGGAGTACGCAGGGAGGCTACACCTTC. Translated: CAWSTQGGYTF.

This clonotype was seen a few times. V gene TRBV20-1 combines with J gene TRBJ1-3; D call uncertain. Per the germline V gene, CDR1 is DFQATT and CDR2 is SNEGSKA (reference sequence). The CDR3 loop spans 14 amino acids. V was cut by 6 bases and J by 4 bases, with 16 bases left in between. The CDR3 nucleotides read TGCAGTGCGCCACTGCGCGGGCCCGGAAACACCATATATTTT. It yields the protein CSAPLRGPGNTIYF.

The chain joins TRBV4-1 to TRBJ1-4, with D tentatively TRBD1 (6 bases). Trimming took 0 bases from V and 8 from J, leaving 13 bases between them. There are 15 residues in the CDR3. Germline loops: CDR1 MGHRA, CDR2 YSYEKL. CDR3 protein: CASSQDNGGDEKLFF. CDR3 in DNA: TGCGCCAGCAGCCAAGACAACGGGGGCGACGAAAAACTGTTTTTT.

This chain uses TRBV3-1 with TRBJ1-2; no reliable D call. V shed 0 bases and J shed 6 bases, with 8 bases lying between them. This CDR3 is 13 amino acids long. Germline CDR1 LGHDT, CDR2 YNNKEL (reference sequence). CDR3 sequence (DNA): TGTGCCAGCAGCCAAGATAGGAGAGATGGCTACACCTTC. Translating gives CASSQDRRDGYTF. Based on the CDR3 plus reference TRBV3-1 and TRBJ1-2, the full variable domain is DTAVSQTPKYLVTQMGNDKSIKCEQNLGHDTMYWYKQDSKKFLKIMFSYNNKELIINETVPNRFSPKSPDKAHLNLHINSLELGDSAVYFCASSQDRRDGYTFGSGTRLTVV.

This clonotype appeared many times. The rearrangement links TRBV5-6 to TRBJ2-2; D might be TRBD1 (5 bases). V lost 0 bases and J lost 6, with 12 bases in between. CDR3 length: 15 amino acids. CDR1 and CDR2 (germline): SGHDT, YYEEEE. The CDR3 nucleotides read TGTGCCAGCAGCTTGGTGGCAGGGTTTGCCGGGGAGCTGTTTTTT. Amino acids: CASSLVAGFAGELFF.

The chain links TRBV12-3 or TRBV12-4 to TRBJ2-2; no clear D. This CDR3 has 15 residues. V gave up 7 bases and J gave up 4 bases, with 16 bases separating them. The CDR3 DNA reads TGTGCCAGCACCCTGGGTGAAGGGTCCACCGGGGAGCTGTTTTTT. As protein: CASTLGEGSTGELFF.

The rearrangement uses TRBV7-2 and TRBJ1-5; the D is unclear. The CDR3 covers 16 residues. V was cut by 1 base and J by 4 bases, with 14 bases left in between. Per germline, CDR1 SGHTA and CDR2 FQGNSA. The CDR3, as DNA: TGTGCCAGCAGCTTAGTATCCCTCTGGGAAAATCAGCCCCAGCATTTT. It encodes CASSLVSLWENQPQHF.

The chain carries TRBV19 and TRBJ1-1; D is unresolved. The CDR3 runs 14 residues. CDR1 is LNHDA, CDR2 SQIVND, per germline (reference sequence). V was clipped by 4 bases and J by 0 bases, with 9 bases between them. CDR3 coding DNA: TGTGCCAGTAGTACACCGGGGATGAACACTGAAGCTTTCTTT. Its translation is CASSTPGMNTEAFF.

This clonotype was picked up a small number of times. The J gene is TRBJ2-5, the V gene TRBV5-1, with 9 nucleotides matching TRBD1. This CDR3 is built from 14 residues. V lost 3 bases, J lost 5 bases, and 5 bases stayed unmatched. CDR1 is SGHRS, CDR2 YFSETQ, per germline. The chain's CDR3 is CASSWGTGSETQYF. In nucleotides, the CDR3 is TGCGCCAGCAGCTGGGGGACAGGGAGTGAGACCCAGTACTTC.

In this sample, this clonotype turned up many times. This chain connects TRBV6-2 or TRBV6-3 to TRBJ2-1; 9 nucleotides match TRBD1. There are 15 residues in the CDR3. J was trimmed by 6 bases and V by 0 bases; bases with no gene match: 3. The germline V gene encodes CDR1 MNHEY and CDR2 SVGEGT. This CDR3 reads CASSYSRTGVNEQFF. Here the CDR3 DNA reads TGTGCCAGCAGTTACTCCCGGACAGGGGTCAATGAGCAGTTCTTC.

In its sample, this clonotype was seen a few times. This sequence joins TRBV7-6 and TRBJ2-3; TRBD2 might be the D (6 bases). Germline CDR1 is SGHVS and CDR2 is FNYEAQ. The CDR3 runs 12 residues. Trimming shortened V by 8 bases and J by 5 bases, and 11 bases separated the two germline ends. CDR3 coding DNA: TGTGCCAGCGCGGGGATCGGAGATACGCAGTATTTT. Translation: CASAGIGDTQYF.

This rearrangement joins TRBV5-1 to TRBJ2-3, with 9 bases lining up with TRBD2. The CDR3 contains 14 residues. Germline V gene lookup returns CDR1 SGHRS and CDR2 YFSETQ. V shed 4 bases and J 3 bases; nucleotides not matched to a gene: 3. CDR3 amino acids: CASSLTSGTDTQYF. The CDR3, as DNA: TGCGCCAGCAGCCTCACTAGCGGGACAGATACGCAGTATTTT.

Many counts were recorded for this clonotype. V usage is TRBV14 and J usage is TRBJ1-5; D remains unclear. This CDR3 has 13 amino acids. Trimming cost V 1 base and J 5 bases, with 6 bases left between them. CDR1 and CDR2 (germline): SGHDN, FVKESK. The chain's CDR3 is CASSQATDQPQHF. Here the CDR3 DNA reads TGTGCCAGCAGCCAAGCTACGGATCAGCCCCAGCATTTT. Variable domain in full (rest from reference TRBV14 and TRBJ1-5): EAGVTQFPSHSVIEKGQTVTLRCDPISGHDNLYWYRRVMGKEIKFLLHFVKESKQDESGMPNNRFLAERTGGTYSTLKVQPAELEDSGVYFCASSQATDQPQHFGDGTRLSIL.

V usage is TRBV3-1 and J usage is TRBJ2-5; D not resolved. Germline V gene sequence: CDR1 LGHDT, CDR2 YNNKEL (reference sequence). The V end lost 10 bases, the J end lost 3 bases, and 9 bases lay between the germline ends. The CDR3 is 11 amino acids. CDR3 protein: CATCQEETQYF. DNA for the CDR3: TGTGCCACCTGCCAAGAAGAGACCCAGTACTTC.

The sample holds many counts of this clonotype. CDR3 bases: TGTGCCATCAGGTCCCCGAATGAGCAGTTCTTC. Protein sequence: CAIRSPNEQFF. This chain uses TRBV10-3 with TRBJ2-1; no clear D. CDR3 length: 11 amino acids. Germline CDR1 is ENHRY and CDR2 is SYGVKD. Between the trimmed V and J ends, which lost 6 bases and 7 bases, there was a span of 7 bases.

This clonotype was detected many times. V is TRBV7-9 and J is TRBJ2-1; D is unresolved. V was pared by 2 bases and J by 9 bases, with 5 bases between. Germline CDR1 and CDR2: SEHNR and FQNEAQ (reference sequence). CDR3 length: 11 residues. CDR3 sequence: CASSLSSEQFF. The CDR3 DNA follows: TGTGCCAGCAGCTTATCGAGTGAGCAGTTCTTC.

The rearrangement links TRBV15 to TRBJ1-2; D perhaps matches TRBD1 (6 bases). Germline V gene sequence: CDR1 LNHNV, CDR2 YYDKDF (reference sequence). This CDR3 region has 16 residues. The ends were cut back, 0 bases at V and 0 bases at J, with 11 bases in the middle. CDR3 sequence: CATSRDWTDANYGYTF. For the CDR3, the DNA is TGTGCCACCAGCAGAGATTGGACAGATGCTAACTATGGCTACACCTTC.

This clonotype was observed a handful of times. The genes are TRBV20-1 and TRBJ2-7, with TRBD2 matching 9 bases. Germline V gives CDR1 DFQATT, CDR2 SNEGSKA (reference sequence). CDR3 length: 13 amino acids. The V gene end was trimmed by 5 bases and the J gene end by 6 bases; junction bases not matched to a gene: 8. This CDR3 reads CSAHLAGRPEQYF. The CDR3, as DNA: TGCAGTGCTCATCTAGCGGGGAGACCCGAGCAGTACTTC.

The rearrangement joins TRBV9 to TRBJ2-7; tentative D call: TRBD2 (6 bases). CDR3 length: 15 residues. Trimming took 2 bases from V and 2 from J, leaving 14 bases between them. The germline gives CDR1 SGDLS, CDR2 YYNGEE. The CDR3 DNA reads as TGTGCCAGCAGCGTCGAGACGGAGGGTGCCTACGAGCAGTACTTC. It specifies CASSVETEGAYEQYF.

This sequence joins TRBV29-1 and TRBJ1-4; D gene unclear. Germline CDR1 reads SQVTM; CDR2 reads ANQGSEA. The CDR3 has 11 residues. The CDR3 coding sequence is TGCGGCGGGCGAGCTAATGAAAAACTGTTTTTT. Amino acid sequence: CGGRANEKLFF.

The chain joins TRBV12-3 or TRBV12-4 to TRBJ2-1, with 12 bases aligning to TRBD2. V lost 6 bases and J lost 15; bases outside the gene matches: 0. The CDR3 runs to 10 residues. CDR3: CASRTSGGFF. The CDR3, as DNA: TGTGCCAGCAGGACTAGCGGGGGGTTCTTC.